The present TCR beta chain was sequenced within a study of shared clonotypes between healthy human individuals. Study-wide context: Sampling drew on donors who were a couple of women and three men aged 18 to 49. Study conclusions and caveats: Some clonotypes were shared by all four sorted-subset donors, while others were not shared. The non-shared ones had lower generation probabilities than the shared ones.

TCRdb keeps only in-frame clones here, not all; method: immunoSEQ multiplex PCR. The sample shows about 710,000 clones, around 70% of them seen only once. CDR1 SQVTM and CDR2 ANQGSEA come from the germline V gene. This CDR3 has 12 residues. Trimming took 7 bases from V and 5 from J; bases not matched to a gene: 6. To note about this clone: Its antigen remains unknown.

The sequence derives from a woman in her thirties in good health. Sample: memory CD4+ T cells sorted from blood. Subset specified: CD45RA-negative fraction. The chain couples TRBV29-1 to TRBJ1-2; TRBD1 agrees at 8 bases. The CDR3 sequence is CSGTGNGYGYTF. CDR3 nucleotide sequence: TGCAGCGGGACAGGGAATGGGTATGGCTACACCTTC.